This T cell receptor (beta chain) came from a study of blood T cells in healthy people across ages. Whole-study findings and limits: Without sorted subsets, naive and antigen-experienced compartments could not be conclusively compared. Investigators viewed diversity estimates from one million T cells as underestimates, the study reported.

Germline V lookup: CDR1 DFQATT, CDR2 SNEGSKA (reference sequence). Trimming left V 3 bases short and J 6 bases short, with 12 bases between. This CDR3 is built from 13 residues. A sample-barcoded 5' primer and a J-beta primer mix were used in a second PCR of roughly 7 to 12 cycles. At least 3 million CDR3-containing paired-end reads were obtained per sample. One entry per CDR3 protein, called by TCRdb with MiXCR from the 5' RACE reads. Of roughly 1.9 million distinct CDR3 sequences listed, approximately 39% were seen once; the top ten hold about 21%. Isolation of PBMCs gave at least 6.5 million cells per sample. As concerns this clonotype: Its antigen remains unidentified.

The source material was blood. The V and J genes are TRBV20-1 and TRBJ1-5; unclear D gene. The TCR comes from a human donor in good health. CDR3 sequence reads: CSASNGVGQPQHF. The CDR3 DNA is TGCAGTGCTAGTAACGGGGTGGGTCAGCCCCAGCATTTT.